This T cell receptor beta chain appears in the sequencing data of a study of long-term antiretroviral therapy in people with HIV. With survey level as its setting, the immunoSEQ assay was v3.0. TCRdb keeps only in-frame clones here, not all; method: immunoSEQ multiplex PCR. Of 20,000 to 25,000 clones in the sample, around 81% were seen once. Germline V gene lookup returns CDR1 DFQATT and CDR2 SNEGSKA (reference sequence). V dropped 5 bases and J dropped 8 bases, with 6 bases sitting between them. CDR3 length: 9 residues. This TCR derives from a man aged 25-45 years with HIV. Specimen: unsorted PBMCs, collected 1.5 years after starting antiretroviral therapy. The chain carries TRBV20-1 and TRBJ1-2; D is undetermined. The CDR3 reads CSASPGYTF. The CDR3, as DNA: TGCAGTGCTTCTCCCGGCTACACCTTC.